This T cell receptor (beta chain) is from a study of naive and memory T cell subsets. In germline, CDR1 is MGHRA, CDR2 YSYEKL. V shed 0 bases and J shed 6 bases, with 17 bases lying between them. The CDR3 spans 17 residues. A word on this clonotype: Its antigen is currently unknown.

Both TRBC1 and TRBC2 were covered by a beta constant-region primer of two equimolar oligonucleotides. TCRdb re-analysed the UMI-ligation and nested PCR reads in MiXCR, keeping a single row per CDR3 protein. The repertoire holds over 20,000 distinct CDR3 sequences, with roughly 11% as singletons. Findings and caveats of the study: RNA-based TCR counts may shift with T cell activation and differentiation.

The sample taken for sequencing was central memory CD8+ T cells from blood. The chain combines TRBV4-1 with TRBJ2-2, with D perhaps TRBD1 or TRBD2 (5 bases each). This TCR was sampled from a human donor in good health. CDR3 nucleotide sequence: TGCGCCAGCAGCCAAGAATCCGGGACGTCCAACGCCGGGGAGCTGTTTTTT. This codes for CASSQESGTSNAGELFF.